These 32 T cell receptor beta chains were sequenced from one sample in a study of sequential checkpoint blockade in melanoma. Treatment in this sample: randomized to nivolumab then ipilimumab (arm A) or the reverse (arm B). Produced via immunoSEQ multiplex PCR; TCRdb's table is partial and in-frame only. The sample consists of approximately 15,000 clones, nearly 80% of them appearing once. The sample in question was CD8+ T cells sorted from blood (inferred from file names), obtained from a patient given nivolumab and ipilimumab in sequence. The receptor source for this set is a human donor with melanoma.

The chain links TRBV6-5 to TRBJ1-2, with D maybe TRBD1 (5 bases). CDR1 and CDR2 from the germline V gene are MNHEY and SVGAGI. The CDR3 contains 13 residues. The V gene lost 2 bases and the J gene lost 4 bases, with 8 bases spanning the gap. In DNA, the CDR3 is TGTGCCAGCAGTTACCAGGACACCTATGGCTACACCTTC. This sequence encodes CASSYQDTYGYTF.

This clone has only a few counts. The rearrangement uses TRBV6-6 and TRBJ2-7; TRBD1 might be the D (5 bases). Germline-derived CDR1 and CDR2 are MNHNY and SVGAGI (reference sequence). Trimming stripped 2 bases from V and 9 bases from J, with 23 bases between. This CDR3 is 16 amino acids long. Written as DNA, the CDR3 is TGTGCCAGCAGTTACCTCCGGACAAGCCCAAATTGGGGGCAGTACTTC. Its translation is CASSYLRTSPNWGQYF.

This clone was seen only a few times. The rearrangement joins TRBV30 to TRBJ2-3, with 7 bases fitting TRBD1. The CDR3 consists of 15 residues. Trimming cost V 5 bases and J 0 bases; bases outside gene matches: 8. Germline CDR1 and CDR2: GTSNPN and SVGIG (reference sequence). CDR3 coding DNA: TGTGCCTGGGAACCCGGGACAGATAGCACAGATACGCAGTATTTT. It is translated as CAWEPGTDSTDTQYF.

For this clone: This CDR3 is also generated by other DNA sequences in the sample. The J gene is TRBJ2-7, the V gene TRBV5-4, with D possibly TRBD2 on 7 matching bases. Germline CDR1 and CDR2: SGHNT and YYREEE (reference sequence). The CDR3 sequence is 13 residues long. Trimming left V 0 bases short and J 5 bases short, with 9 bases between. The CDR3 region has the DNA TGTGCCAGCAGCTTGGAGGGGGGGAACGAGCAGTACTTC. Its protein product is CASSLEGGNEQYF.

The CDR3 reads CASSPGLAGDTQYF. The CDR3 DNA sequence: TGCGCCAGCAGCCCGGGACTAGCGGGAGATACGCAGTATTTT. The chain couples TRBV4-3 to TRBJ2-3, with 12 bases that match TRBD2. V lost 4 bases, J lost 5 bases, and 1 base stayed unmatched. The CDR3 is 14 amino acids. The V gene's germline CDR1 is LGHNA and CDR2 YSLEER.

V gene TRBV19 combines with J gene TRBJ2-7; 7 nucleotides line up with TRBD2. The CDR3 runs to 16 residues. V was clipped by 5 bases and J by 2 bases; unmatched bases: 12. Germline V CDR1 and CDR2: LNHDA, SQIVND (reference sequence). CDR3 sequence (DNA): TGTGCCAGTAGTTCAAGAGGGGAGGGGTGGACCTACGAGCAGTACTTC. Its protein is CASSSRGEGWTYEQYF.

The CDR3 loop is CASSLSLRQTYYGYTF. The CDR3 nucleotides are TGTGCCAGCAGTTTATCTCTTAGACAGACCTACTATGGCTACACCTTC. V usage is TRBV27 and J usage is TRBJ1-2, with D maybe TRBD1 (5 bases). This CDR3 has 16 residues. Trimming left V 0 bases short and J 3 bases short, with 14 bases between. CDR1 is MNHEY and CDR2 is SMNVEV in the germline V gene (reference sequence).

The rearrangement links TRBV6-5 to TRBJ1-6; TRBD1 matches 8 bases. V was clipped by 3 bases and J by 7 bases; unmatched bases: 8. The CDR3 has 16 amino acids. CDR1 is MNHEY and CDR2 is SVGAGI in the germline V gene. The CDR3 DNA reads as TGTGCCAGCAGTTATTCTCAGGGGGCATGGAATTCACCCCTCCACTTT. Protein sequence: CASSYSQGAWNSPLHF.

As DNA, the CDR3 is TGTGCCAGCAGCTTGAGACAGGGGGATATGCACTATGGCTACACCTTC. It codes for CASSLRQGDMHYGYTF. V is TRBV5-5 and J is TRBJ1-2, with TRBD1 matching over 9 bases. With V trimmed by 1 base and J by 3 bases, 7 bases remained unmatched. This CDR3 spans 16 amino acids. CDR1 is SGHKS and CDR2 is YYEKEE in the germline V gene (reference sequence). The full variable domain, its missing parts supplied by reference TRBV5-5 and TRBJ1-2, is DAGVTQSPTHLIKTRGQQVTLRCSPISGHKSVSWYQQVLGQGPQFIFQYYEKEERGRGNFPDRFSARQFPNYSSELNVNALLLGDSALYLCASSLRQGDMHYGYTFGSGTRLTVV.

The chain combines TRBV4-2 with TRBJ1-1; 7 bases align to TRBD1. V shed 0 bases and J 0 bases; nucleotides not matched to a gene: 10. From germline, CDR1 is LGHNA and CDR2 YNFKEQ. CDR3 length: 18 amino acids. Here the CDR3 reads CASSQDEGQVLMNTEAFF. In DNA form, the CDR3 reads TGTGCCAGCAGCCAAGATGAAGGACAGGTACTCATGAACACTGAAGCTTTCTTT.

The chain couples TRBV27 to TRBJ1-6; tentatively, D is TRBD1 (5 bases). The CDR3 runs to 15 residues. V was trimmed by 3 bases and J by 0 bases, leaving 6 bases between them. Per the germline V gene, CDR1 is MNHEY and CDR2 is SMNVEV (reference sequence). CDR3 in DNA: TGTGCCAGCAGTTTGGGGGGCTCCTATAATTCACCCCTCCACTTT. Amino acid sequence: CASSLGGSYNSPLHF.

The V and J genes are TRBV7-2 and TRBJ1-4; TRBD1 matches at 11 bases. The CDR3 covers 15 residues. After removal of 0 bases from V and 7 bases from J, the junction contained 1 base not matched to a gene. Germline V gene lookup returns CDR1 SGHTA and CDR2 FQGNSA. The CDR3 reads CASSLAGTGGEKLFF. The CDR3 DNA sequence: TGTGCCAGCAGCTTAGCAGGGACAGGGGGTGAAAAACTGTTTTTT. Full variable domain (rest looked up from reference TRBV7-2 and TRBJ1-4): GAGVSQSPSNKVTEKGKDVELRCDPISGHTALYWYRQSLGQGLEFLIYFQGNSAPDKSGLPSDRFSAERTGGSVSTLTIQRTQQEDSAVYLCASSLAGTGGEKLFFGSGTQLSVL.

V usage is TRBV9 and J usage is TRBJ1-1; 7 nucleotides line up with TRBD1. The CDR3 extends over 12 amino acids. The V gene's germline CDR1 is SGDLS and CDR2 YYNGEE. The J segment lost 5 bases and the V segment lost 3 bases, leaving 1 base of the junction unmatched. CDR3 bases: TGTGCCAGCAGCGAGACAGGGACTGAAGCTTTCTTT. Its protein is CASSETGTEAFF. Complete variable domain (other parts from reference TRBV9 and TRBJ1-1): DSGVTQTPKHLITATGQRVTLRCSPRSGDLSVYWYQQSLDQGLQFLIQYYNGEERAKGNILERFSAQQFPDLHSELNLSSLELGDSALYFCASSETGTEAFFGQGTRLTVV.

The CDR3: CASSSDREAYEQYF. The CDR3 DNA sequence: TGCGCCAGCAGCTCGGACAGGGAAGCTTACGAGCAGTACTTC. The genes are TRBV4-3 and TRBJ2-7, with 8 bases identical to TRBD1. This CDR3 is 14 amino acids long. After removal of 5 bases from V and 4 bases from J, the junction contained 7 bases not matched to a gene. Per the germline V gene, CDR1 is LGHNA and CDR2 is YSLEER.

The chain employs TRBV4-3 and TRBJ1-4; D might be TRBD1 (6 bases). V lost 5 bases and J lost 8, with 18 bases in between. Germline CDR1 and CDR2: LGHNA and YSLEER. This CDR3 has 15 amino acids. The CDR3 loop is CASSSGTGLLEKLFF. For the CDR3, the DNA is TGCGCCAGCAGCTCAGGCACAGGGCTCTTAGAAAAACTGTTTTTT.

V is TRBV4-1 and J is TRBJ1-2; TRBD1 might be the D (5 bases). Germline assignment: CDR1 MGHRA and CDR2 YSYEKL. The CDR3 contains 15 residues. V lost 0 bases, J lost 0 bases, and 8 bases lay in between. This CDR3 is CASSQDADTNYGYTF. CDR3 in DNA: TGCGCCAGCAGCCAAGATGCGGACACTAACTATGGCTACACCTTC.

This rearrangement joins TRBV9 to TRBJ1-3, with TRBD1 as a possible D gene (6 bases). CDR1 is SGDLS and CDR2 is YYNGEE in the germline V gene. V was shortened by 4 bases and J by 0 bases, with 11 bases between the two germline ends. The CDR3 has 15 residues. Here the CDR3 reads CASSRDTISGNTIYF. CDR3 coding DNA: TGTGCCAGCAGCAGGGACACCATCTCTGGAAACACCATATATTTT.

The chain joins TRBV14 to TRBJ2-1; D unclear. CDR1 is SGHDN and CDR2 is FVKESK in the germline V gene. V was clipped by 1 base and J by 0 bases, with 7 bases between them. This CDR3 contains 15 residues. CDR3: CASSQVGASYNEQFF. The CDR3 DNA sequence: TGTGCCAGCAGCCAAGTTGGAGCCTCCTACAATGAGCAGTTCTTC.

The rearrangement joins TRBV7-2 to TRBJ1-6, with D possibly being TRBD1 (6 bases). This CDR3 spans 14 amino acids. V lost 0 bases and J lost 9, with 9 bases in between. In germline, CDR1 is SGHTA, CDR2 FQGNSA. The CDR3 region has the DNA TGTGCCAGCAGCTTAGCCAGGGGTTCTTCACCCCTCCACTTT. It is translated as CASSLARGSSPLHF.

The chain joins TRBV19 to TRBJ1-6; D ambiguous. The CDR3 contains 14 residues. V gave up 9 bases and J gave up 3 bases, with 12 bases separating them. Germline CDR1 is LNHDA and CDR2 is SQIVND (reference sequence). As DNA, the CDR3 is TGTGCCAGAAGCGGTCGCCTCTATAATTCACCCCTCCACTTT. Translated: CARSGRLYNSPLHF.

The CDR3 reads CASRTRGGAEAFF. CDR3 DNA sequence: TGTGCCAGCAGAACCCGCGGGGGGGCTGAAGCTTTCTTT. The rearrangement links TRBV28 to TRBJ1-1; D is perhaps TRBD1 (5 bases). CDR1 is MDHEN, CDR2 SYDVKM, per germline. The CDR3 extends over 13 amino acids. Trimming stripped 6 bases from V and 6 bases from J, with 14 bases between.

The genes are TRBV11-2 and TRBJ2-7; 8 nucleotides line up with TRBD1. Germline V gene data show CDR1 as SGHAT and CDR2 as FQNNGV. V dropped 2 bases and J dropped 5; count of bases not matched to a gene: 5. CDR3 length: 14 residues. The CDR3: CASSLIQGAHEQYF. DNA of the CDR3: TGTGCCAGCAGCTTAATCCAGGGGGCCCACGAGCAGTACTTC.

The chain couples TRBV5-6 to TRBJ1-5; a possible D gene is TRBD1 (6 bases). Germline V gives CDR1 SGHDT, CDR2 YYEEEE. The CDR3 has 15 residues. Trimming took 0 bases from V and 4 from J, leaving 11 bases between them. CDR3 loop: CASSLDREYNQPQHF. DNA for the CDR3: TGTGCCAGCAGCTTGGACAGGGAGTATAATCAGCCCCAGCATTTT.

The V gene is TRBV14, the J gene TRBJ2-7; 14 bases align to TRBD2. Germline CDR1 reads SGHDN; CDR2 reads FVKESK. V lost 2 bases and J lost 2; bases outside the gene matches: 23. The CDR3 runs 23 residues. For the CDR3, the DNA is TGTGCCAGCAGCCAATCCAGCCCCGGACAGGGAAGTGTGACTAGCGGGAGGGCCTACGAGCAGTACTTC. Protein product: CASSQSSPGQGSVTSGRAYEQYF.

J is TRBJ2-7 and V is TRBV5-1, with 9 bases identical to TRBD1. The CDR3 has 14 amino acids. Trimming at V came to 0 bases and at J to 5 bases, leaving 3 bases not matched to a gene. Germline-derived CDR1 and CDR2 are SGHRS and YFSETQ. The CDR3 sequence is CASSLVGQGNEQYF. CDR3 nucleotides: TGCGCCAGCAGCTTGGTGGGACAGGGCAACGAGCAGTACTTC.

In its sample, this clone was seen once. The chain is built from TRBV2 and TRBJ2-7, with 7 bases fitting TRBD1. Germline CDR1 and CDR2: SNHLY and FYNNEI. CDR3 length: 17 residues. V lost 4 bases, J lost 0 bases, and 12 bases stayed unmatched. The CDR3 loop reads CASSVYEGTVSSYEQYF. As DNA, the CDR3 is TGTGCCAGCAGTGTCTATGAGGGGACAGTTAGCTCCTACGAGCAGTACTTC.

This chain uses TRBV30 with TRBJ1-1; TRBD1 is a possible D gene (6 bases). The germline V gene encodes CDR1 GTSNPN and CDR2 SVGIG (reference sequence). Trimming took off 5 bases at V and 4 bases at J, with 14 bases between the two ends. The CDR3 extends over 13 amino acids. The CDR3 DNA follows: TGTGCCTGGGGGCAGGGAGGGGGCACTGAAGCTTTCTTT. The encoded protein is CAWGQGGGTEAFF.

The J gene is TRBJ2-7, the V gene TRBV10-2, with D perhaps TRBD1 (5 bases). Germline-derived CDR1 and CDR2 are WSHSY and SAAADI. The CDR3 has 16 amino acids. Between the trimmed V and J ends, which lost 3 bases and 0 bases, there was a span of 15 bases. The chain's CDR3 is CASSDKGPRSSYEQYF. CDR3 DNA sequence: TGCGCCAGCAGTGATAAGGGGCCGCGGAGCTCCTACGAGCAGTACTTC.

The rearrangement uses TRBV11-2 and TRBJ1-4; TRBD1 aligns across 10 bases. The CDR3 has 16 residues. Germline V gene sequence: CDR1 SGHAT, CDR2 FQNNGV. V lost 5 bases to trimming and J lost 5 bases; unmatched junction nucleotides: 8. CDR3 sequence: CASSRRDRGANEKLFF. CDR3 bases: TGTGCCAGCAGCCGCCGGGACAGGGGTGCGAATGAAAAACTGTTTTTT.

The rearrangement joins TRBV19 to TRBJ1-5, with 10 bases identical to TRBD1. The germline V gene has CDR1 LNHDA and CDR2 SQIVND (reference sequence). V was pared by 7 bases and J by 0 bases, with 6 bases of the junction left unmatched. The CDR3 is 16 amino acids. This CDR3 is CASTLTGGFSNQPQHF. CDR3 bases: TGTGCCAGTACCCTGACAGGGGGCTTTAGCAATCAGCCCCAGCATTTT.

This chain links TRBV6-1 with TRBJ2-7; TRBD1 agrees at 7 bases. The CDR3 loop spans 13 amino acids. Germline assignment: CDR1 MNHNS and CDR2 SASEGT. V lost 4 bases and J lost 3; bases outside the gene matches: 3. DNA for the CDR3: TGTGCCAGCAGTGGGGACAGCTACTACGAGCAGTACTTC. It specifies CASSGDSYYEQYF.

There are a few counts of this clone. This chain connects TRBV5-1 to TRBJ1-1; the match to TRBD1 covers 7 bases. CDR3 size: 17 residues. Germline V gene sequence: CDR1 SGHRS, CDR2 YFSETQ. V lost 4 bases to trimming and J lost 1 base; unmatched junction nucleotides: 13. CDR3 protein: CASSVQTGTIGNTEAFF. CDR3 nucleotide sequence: TGCGCCAGCAGCGTCCAGACAGGGACGATTGGGAACACTGAAGCTTTCTTT.